This is a list of T cell receptor beta chains from one sample in a study of spatial heterogeneity in lung cancer. TCRdb analysed the 5' RACE reads with MiXCR anew, one entry per CDR3 protein. The data hold approximately 40,000 distinct CDR3 sequences, with 6.5% to 8% observed a single time. Sequences were derived from PBMCs, sampled at surgery. All receptors derive from a female donor with early-stage non-small cell lung cancer. CDR3s include the opening cysteine and the closing phenylalanine or tryptophan. A D gene is named only where the DNA matches it firmly. Clone size is given for some rows only: seen once, a few or many times, or a class if the clone is expanded.

v_gene	abundance	j_gene	d_gene	CDR3nt	CDR3aa
TRBV3-1	many	TRBJ1-1	TRBD1	TGTGCCAGCAGCCAGGCCGGACAGGGGGCTGAAGCTTTCTTT	CASSQAGQGAEAFF
TRBV6-5	few	TRBJ1-5	.	TGTGCCAGCAGTTACTCCCAGGGACGCCAGTTGTCGTCCCAGCATTTT	CASSYSQGRQLSSQHF
TRBV12-3/TRBV12-4	.	TRBJ1-6	.	TGTGCCAGCAGTATAAGCTCCTATAATTCACCCCTCCACTTT	CASSISSYNSPLHF
TRBV5-1	.	TRBJ1-1	.	TGCGCCAGCAGAGAAAATTTCGGCGGCACTGAAGCTTTCTTT	CASRENFGGTEAFF
TRBV7-9	few	TRBJ2-1	.	TGTGCCAGCAGGGAATTGGGGCGGGGCAATGAGCAGTTCTTC	CASRELGRGNEQFF
TRBV5-1	.	TRBJ2-2	TRBD2	TGCGCCAGCAGCGTATTACTAGCGGCGAACACCGGGGAGCTGTTTTTT	CASSVLLAANTGELFF
TRBV28	few	TRBJ1-2	.	TGTGCCAGCAGTTTGGTCCCCTATGGCTACACCTTC	CASSLVPYGYTF
TRBV12-3/TRBV12-4	many	TRBJ2-7	.	TGTGCCAGCAGCCTCAACGGAGGGGCCTACGAGCAGTACTTC	CASSLNGGAYEQYF
TRBV6-2/TRBV6-3	many	TRBJ2-5	.	TGTGCCAGCAGGCAAGAGACCCAGTACTTC	CASRQETQYF
TRBV11-1	many	TRBJ2-3	TRBD2	TGTGCCAGCAGCTTAGGGAGCGGGGGGGCCATCGAAGATACGCAGTATTTT	CASSLGSGGAIEDTQYF
TRBV28	.	TRBJ2-3	TRBD2	TGTGCCAGCAGTCCAAGGACTAGCGGTACTAGCACAGATACGCAGTATTTT	CASSPRTSGTSTDTQYF
TRBV11-3	many	TRBJ2-3	.	TGTGCCAGCAGCCCCGGGGCCTCCACAGATACGCAGTATTTT	CASSPGASTDTQYF
TRBV7-2	many	TRBJ1-1	.	TGTGCCAGCAGCCCCTGGGGCAGTGTCTCTGAAGCTTTCTTT	CASSPWGSVSEAFF
TRBV6-2/TRBV6-3	many	TRBJ1-3	.	TGTGCCAGCAGCGACGGTCGCCGCTCTGGAAACACCATATATTTT	CASSDGRRSGNTIYF
TRBV10-3	many	TRBJ2-1	.	TGTGCCATCAGTGAGTCCCAACGGGACAATGAGCAGTTCTTC	CAISESQRDNEQFF
TRBV2	few	TRBJ1-2	.	TGTGCCAGCAGTGAAGGGATAAGGACAGTTAACTATGGCTACACCTTC	CASSEGIRTVNYGYTF
TRBV28	many	TRBJ2-4	.	TGTGCCAGCAGACCAAGGGCAACAGGGCCGCTAGCCAAAAACATTCAGTACTTC	CASRPRATGPLAKNIQYF
TRBV7-2	many	TRBJ1-4	.	TGTGCCAGCAGCCCCCAGAAGAAACTTAATGAAAAACTGTTTTTT	CASSPQKKLNEKLFF
TRBV18	few	TRBJ1-5	TRBD1	TGTGCCAGCTCACCAACCTTCAGGGGGTATAGCAATCAGCCCCAGCATTTT	CASSPTFRGYSNQPQHF
TRBV6-1	.	TRBJ1-2	.	TGTGCCAGCAGTGGCCCCCCGTCCCAGGGAGGCTACACCTTC	CASSGPPSQGGYTF
TRBV4-1	many	TRBJ2-7	.	TGCGCCAGCAGCCAAGATCTGCGGGCAGACTGGGCCTACGAGCAGTACTTC	CASSQDLRADWAYEQYF
TRBV4-1	many	TRBJ2-5	TRBD2	TGCGCCAGCAGCCGCAATAAGGTTAGCGGGGGCATCCAAGAGACCCAGTACTTC	CASSRNKVSGGIQETQYF
TRBV7-2	.	TRBJ1-1	TRBD1	TGTGCCAGCAGCTACGGACAGGCGGATGAAGCTTTCTTT	CASSYGQADEAFF
TRBV12-3/TRBV12-4	many	TRBJ2-1	TRBD1	TGTGCCAGCACTCAGGTCCAGGGGGCAGGTGAGCAGTTCTTC	CASTQVQGAGEQFF
TRBV29-1	many	TRBJ1-4	.	TGCAGCGTGCGGAGGGGTAGCGAAAAACTGTTTTTT	CSVRRGSEKLFF
TRBV20-1	many	TRBJ1-6	.	TGCAGTGCCATGCAGGGGTCGGGACCCCTCCACTTT	CSAMQGSGPLHF
TRBV3-1	.	TRBJ2-5	.	TGTGCCAGCAGCCAAAGAGGTTCCAGACAAGAGACCCAGTACTTC	CASSQRGSRQETQYF
TRBV20-1	many	TRBJ1-5	.	TGCAGTGCTAGAGATCGCCGGCTGGGGGCCTATCAGCCCCAGCATTTT	CSARDRRLGAYQPQHF
TRBV15	.	TRBJ1-6	.	TGTGCCACCAGCAGAGATCAGGGGAACCGTTCACCCCTCCACTTT	CATSRDQGNRSPLHF
TRBV7-9	.	TRBJ2-7	.	TGTGCCAGCAGCCCCATGTACAGAACCTACGAGCAGTACTTC	CASSPMYRTYEQYF
TRBV5-1	few	TRBJ2-7	.	TGCGCCAGCAGCTTGGGTTCCGAGGACGAGCAGTACTTC	CASSLGSEDEQYF
TRBV7-9	many	TRBJ1-1	.	TGTGCCAGCAGCTTCGGCGAGCGTACTGAAGCTTTCTTT	CASSFGERTEAFF
TRBV4-2	few	TRBJ2-5	.	TGTGCCAGCAGCCCCCTGGGCGATGGAGGAGAGACCCAGTACTTC	CASSPLGDGGETQYF
TRBV27	.	TRBJ1-4	TRBD1	TGTGCCAGCAGTCAAACAGGGGGCGTGTTTGAAAAACTGTTTTTT	CASSQTGGVFEKLFF
TRBV20-1	.	TRBJ2-5	TRBD1	TGCAGTGCTGGGGACAGGCCAAAAGAGACCCAGTACTTC	CSAGDRPKETQYF
TRBV7-9	many	TRBJ1-2	.	TGTGCCAGCAGCCAGGGGTCACCGGGCGATGGCTATGGCTACACCTTC	CASSQGSPGDGYGYTF
TRBV20-1	few	TRBJ2-5	.	TGCAGTGCTTCCCGGGACCAAGAGACCCAGTACTTC	CSASRDQETQYF
TRBV5-1	few	TRBJ2-7	TRBD2	TGCGCCAGCAGCTTAGGAACTAGCGGGGAGCGCGAGCAGTACTTC	CASSLGTSGEREQYF
TRBV5-1	many	TRBJ1-6	.	TGCGCCAGCAGCTTGGACAGAAATTCACCCCTCCACTTT	CASSLDRNSPLHF